This T cell receptor beta chain was sequenced during a study of molecular identifiers for immune sequencing clone quantification. The study, taken as a whole, reports: Sizes of highly expanded clones could be underestimated through identical TCRs sharing a barcode.

Previously described methods and listed TCR primers were employed for the bulk TCR libraries. In TCRdb, the PCR reads were re-called with MiXCR into one record per CDR3 protein. This table has around 86,000 distinct CDR3 sequences, 15% to 20% appearing once. Worth noting for this clonotype: Its antigen is unknown.

With RNA at 10%, 30% or 50%, naive CD8 libraries came from around 20,000 to 1,000,000 sorted cells. The sample taken for sequencing was naive CD8+ T cells from blood, with Jurkat cell RNA spiked in. The subset: FACS-sorted CD8+CD4-CCR7+CD45RA+ naive T cells. This TCR came from a human donor in good health. Some libraries in this study had Jurkat cell RNA spiked in.

This CDR3 is CASSSTGTHTDTQYF. The CDR3 DNA reads TGTGCCAGCAGTTCGACAGGGACTCATACAGATACGCAGTATTTT. The V gene is TRBV6-5, the J gene TRBJ2-3; TRBD1 is a possible D gene (7 bases). The germline V and J ends were trimmed by 4 bases and 3 bases, with 14 bases remaining between them. This CDR3 region has 15 residues. Germline assignment: CDR1 MNHEY and CDR2 SVGAGI.